The 27 T cell receptor beta chains reported below all come from one sample, sequenced in a study of T-cell reconstitution after alpha-beta-depleted transplantation in children (dated by TCRdb to the mid-2010s). The protocol used for the library was PCR. The sequencer was an Illumina HiSeq 2500. To normalize quantification of the TCRbeta repertoire, the TCR libraries were built with molecular barcoding that relied on unique molecular identifiers. TCRdb handled the public reads itself, with Q25 trimming in fastp and clone calling in MiXCR, and kept productive beta chains. Each record represents a unique CDR3 protein, reported with the most common genes and DNA among its rows. The sample table holds around 670,000 distinct CDR3 sequences, of which around 13% were seen once. Of the sample, around 0.8% is held by the ten largest clones. The sample's treatment or condition label, decoded: allogeneic hematopoietic cell transplantation with graft depleted of TCRalphabeta T cells and CD19 B cells.

Material: PBMCs, obtained before TCRalphabeta/CD19-depleted stem cell transplant. The receptor source for this set is a girl aged 2-10 years with congenital amegakaryocytic thrombocytopenia, due to receive a stem cell transplant.

The gene calls are TRBV12-3 or TRBV12-4 and TRBJ1-1; D is undetermined. The CDR3 consists of 11 residues. Trimming took off 5 bases at V and 6 bases at J, with 7 bases between the two ends. The CDR3 DNA is TGTGCCAGCAGTGCGCAGGCTGAAGCTTTCTTT. Its protein is CASSAQAEAFF.

This clonotype has a count of ten or more. The chain employs TRBV6-1 and TRBJ2-3, with TRBD2 identical over 10 bases. This CDR3 spans 16 amino acids. In germline, CDR1 is MNHNS, CDR2 SASEGT. With 5 bases clipped from V and 7 bases from J, the junction kept 12 bases outside the gene matches. The CDR3 DNA sequence: TGTGCCAGCAGTACCCCGACTAGCGGGCCTGGTAATACGCAGTATTTT. It yields the protein CASSTPTSGPGNTQYF.

CDR3 nucleotides: TGTGCCAGCAGTTTGAAGGGTGGCGAGCAGTACTTC. Translated: CASSLKGGEQYF. This chain connects TRBV12-3 or TRBV12-4 to TRBJ2-7; no clear D. The CDR3 runs to 12 residues. Trimming removed 3 bases from V and 6 bases from J, with 9 bases in between.

The gene calls are TRBV5-1 and TRBJ2-1, with 8 bases identical to TRBD2. Losses at the gene ends were 0 bases for V and 4 bases for J; bases not matched to a gene: 6. The length of the CDR3 is 16 residues. Germline CDR1 and CDR2: SGHRS and YFSETQ. The DNA for the CDR3 is TGCGCCAGCAGCTTGGCCGGAGCGGGAGCTTACAATGAGCAGTTCTTC. Translation: CASSLAGAGAYNEQFF.

This clonotype was recorded a few times. The V call is TRBV10-3, the J call TRBJ2-6; D might be TRBD2 (5 bases). Between the trimmed V and J ends, which lost 5 bases and 1 base, there was a span of 9 bases. The length of the CDR3 is 15 residues. Looked up from germline, CDR1 is ENHRY and CDR2 is SYGVKD. The CDR3, as DNA: TGTGCCATCAGTACCACTAGGTCTGGGGCCAACGTCCTGACTTTC. As protein: CAISTTRSGANVLTF.

This clonotype was seen a handful of times. The chain employs TRBV11-1 and TRBJ2-2, with 14 nucleotides matching TRBD2. Trimming took 5 bases from V and 6 from J; bases not matched to a gene: 14. The germline V gene has CDR1 SGHAT and CDR2 FQDESV (reference sequence). This CDR3 is 19 amino acids long. The CDR3 coding sequence is TGTGCCAGCAGCCCGAAACCCGGGACTAGCGGGAGTATGGCCGGGGAGCTGTTTTTT. Residues: CASSPKPGTSGSMAGELFF.

At least ten counts were recorded for this clonotype. The chain joins TRBV29-1 to TRBJ1-5, with D unclear. Germline CDR1 SQVTM, CDR2 ANQGSEA. Trimming took 3 bases from V and 4 from J, leaving 10 bases between them. CDR3 length: 13 residues. The CDR3 DNA reads as TGCAGCGTTGAGCTTGGGCAGAATCAGCCCCAGCATTTT. It codes for CSVELGQNQPQHF.

The V gene is TRBV20-1, the J gene TRBJ2-5; D may correspond to TRBD1 or TRBD2 (5 bases each). With 5 bases removed from V and 5 bases from J, the gap between germline ends came to 12 bases. The CDR3 is made up of 12 amino acids. CDR1 is DFQATT and CDR2 is SNEGSKA in the germline V gene (reference sequence). CDR3 nucleotides: TGCAGTGCTGTACGGGACGACGAGACCCAGTACTTC. Amino acid sequence: CSAVRDDETQYF.

This clonotype came up many times. This chain links TRBV28 with TRBJ2-1; no firm D call. From germline, CDR1 is MDHEN and CDR2 SYDVKM. V shed 11 bases and J shed 0 bases, with 11 bases lying between them. The CDR3 has 13 residues. The DNA of the CDR3 is TGTGCCTCCTCCCACGACTCCTACAATGAGCAGTTCTTC. This translates into CASSHDSYNEQFF.

This clonotype has a handful of counts. One end of the junction fails to match germline, which may point to a read error. The rearrangement uses TRBV7-9 and TRBJ2-1; tentatively, D is TRBD2 (6 bases). The CDR3 totals 14 residues. Germline CDR1 and CDR2: SEHNR and FQNEAQ (reference sequence). The DNA for the CDR3 is TGTGCCAGCAGTTTAGAAGGAGGGCACAATGAGCAGTTCTTC. This codes for CASSLEGGHNEQFF.

The V gene is TRBV14, the J gene TRBJ2-3, with D tentatively TRBD2 (5 bases). The CDR3 is 16 amino acids. V was shortened by 1 base and J by 5 bases, with 16 bases between the two germline ends. Germline lookup yields CDR1 SGHDN and CDR2 FVKESK. CDR3 amino acids: CASSQVYGEIGDTQYF. Here the CDR3 DNA reads TGTGCCAGCAGCCAAGTCTATGGGGAGATCGGAGATACGCAGTATTTT.

This clonotype was seen at least ten times. The chain employs TRBV6-6 and TRBJ2-3; D gene ambiguous. CDR1 and CDR2 from the germline V gene are MNHNY and SVGAGI (reference sequence). This CDR3 has 12 amino acids. V was trimmed by 4 bases and J by 5 bases, leaving 7 bases between them. Written as DNA, the CDR3 is TGTGCCAGCAGTTGGCCGAGAGATACGCAGTATTTT. It yields the protein CASSWPRDTQYF.

This clonotype was seen more than once but under ten times. V usage is TRBV25-1 and J usage is TRBJ2-1; 7 bases agree with TRBD2. V shed 2 bases, J shed 8 bases, and the junction held 6 bases outside the gene matches. The CDR3 has 14 amino acids. Germline V CDR1 and CDR2: MGHDK, SYGVNS. In DNA, the CDR3 is TGTGCCAGCAGTGAAGCGGGAGCCGGCGATGAGCAGTTCTTC. Its protein is CASSEAGAGDEQFF.

This clonotype has just a few counts. This chain uses TRBV20-1 with TRBJ2-1, with D maybe TRBD2 (5 bases). Germline loops: CDR1 DFQATT, CDR2 SNEGSKA (reference sequence). The CDR3 runs 15 residues. Between the trimmed V and J ends, which lost 5 bases and 2 bases, there was a span of 16 bases. The chain's CDR3 is CSAPIRPSTYNEQFF. For the CDR3, the DNA is TGCAGTGCTCCAATTCGACCTAGCACCTACAATGAGCAGTTCTTC.

This chain links TRBV12-3 or TRBV12-4 with TRBJ2-1; 8 bases line up with TRBD2. Unmatched junction bases numbered 11, after V lost 6 bases and J lost 7 bases. The length of the CDR3 is 15 residues. The CDR3 spells CASSPPAGGENEQFF. In DNA form, the CDR3 reads TGTGCCAGCAGCCCTCCGGCGGGAGGAGAGAATGAGCAGTTCTTC.

Of note for this clonotype: A much larger clone sits a single nucleotide away, making a read error possible. The chain uses TRBV7-9 and TRBJ2-3, with TRBD2 matching 7 bases. After removal of 3 bases from V and 4 bases from J, the junction contained 13 bases not matched to a gene. This CDR3 is built from 17 residues. Per the germline V gene, CDR1 is SEHNR and CDR2 is FQNEAQ (reference sequence). Written as DNA, the CDR3 is TGTGCCAGCAGCTTTACGGTCGCGGGAGATGGTGCAGATACGCAGTATTTT. Translating it yields CASSFTVAGDGADTQYF.

The gene calls are TRBV7-7 and TRBJ2-2; unclear D gene. V dropped 5 bases and J dropped 1 base, with 11 bases sitting between them. Germline V gives CDR1 SSHAT, CDR2 FNYEAQ (reference sequence). The CDR3 totals 15 residues. Written as DNA, the CDR3 is TGTGCCAGCAGCCCCCTAGTGGGGAACACCGGGGAGCTGTTTTTT. It translates to CASSPLVGNTGELFF. Drawing the rest from reference TRBV7-7 and TRBJ2-2, the complete variable domain is GAGVSQSPRYKVTKRGQDVTLRCDPISSHATLYWYQQALGQGPEFLTYFNYEAQPDKSGLPSDRFSAERPEGSISTLTIQRTEQRDSAMYRCASSPLVGNTGELFFGEGSRLTVL.

This clonotype occurred many times. The chain couples TRBV2 to TRBJ1-1; D remains ambiguous. The germline V gene has CDR1 SNHLY and CDR2 FYNNEI. Between the trimmed V and J ends, which lost 7 bases and 1 base, there was a span of 4 bases. The CDR3 has 11 amino acids. CDR3 sequence (DNA): TGTGCCAGCATGACGAACACTGAAGCTTTCTTT. This gives the protein CASMTNTEAFF.

V and J are TRBV5-1 and TRBJ2-7; D perhaps matches TRBD1 (6 bases). In germline, CDR1 is SGHRS, CDR2 YFSETQ. The CDR3 covers 20 residues. The V and J ends lost 4 bases and 1 base respectively, with 30 bases between them. CDR3 loop: CASSADGSQGLRGVSYEQYF. Here the CDR3 DNA reads TGCGCCAGCAGCGCAGACGGATCGCAAGGTCTCAGGGGCGTTTCCTACGAGCAGTACTTC.

This clonotype turned up a few times. The CDR3: CASSSGVGTYEQYF. CDR3 DNA sequence: TGCGCCAGCAGCTCTGGGGTGGGGACCTACGAGCAGTACTTC. The chain links TRBV5-1 to TRBJ2-7, with D uncertain. This CDR3 spans 14 amino acids. V lost 3 bases and J lost 2, with 12 bases in between. Germline V gene sequence: CDR1 SGHRS, CDR2 YFSETQ.

There are many counts of this clonotype. The chain employs TRBV20-1 and TRBJ2-1, with a weak D call TRBD1 (5 bases). CDR1 is DFQATT, CDR2 SNEGSKA, per germline (reference sequence). CDR3 size: 14 residues. Trimming took off 5 bases at V and 8 bases at J, with 19 bases between the two ends. The CDR3 reads CSAQADIGPHEQFF. For the CDR3, the DNA is TGCAGTGCTCAGGCGGACATAGGTCCCCATGAGCAGTTCTTC.

The rearrangement joins TRBV5-1 to TRBJ2-7; D unclear. V dropped 0 bases and J dropped 5 bases, with 12 bases sitting between them. The CDR3 consists of 14 residues. CDR1 and CDR2 (germline): SGHRS, YFSETQ. The CDR3 DNA sequence: TGCGCCAGCAGCTTGGAGTCCCCGGTAGACGAGCAGTACTTC. Encoded protein: CASSLESPVDEQYF.

As to this clonotype: A much more abundant neighbour one base away suggests this may be a read error. Because the CDR3 is missing its conserved closing phenylalanine or tryptophan, this is likely a read error. J is TRBJ1-1 and V is TRBV9; D ambiguous. Trimming pared 4 bases from V and 0 bases from J, leaving 7 bases between. This CDR3 has 13 amino acids. Germline V gene data show CDR1 as SGDLS and CDR2 as YYNGEE. The CDR3 sequence is CASSPTMNTEAFY. The CDR3 DNA follows: TGTGCCAGCAGCCCCACCATGAACACTGAAGCTTTCTAT.

The chain links TRBV6-6 to TRBJ2-7; the D is unclear. This CDR3 is 12 amino acids long. V was pared by 7 bases and J by 3 bases, with 10 bases between. Germline V gene data show CDR1 as MNHNY and CDR2 as SVGAGI (reference sequence). CDR3 nucleotide sequence: TGTGCCAGCACTGGCGGAGACTACGAGCAGTACTTC. It yields the protein CASTGGDYEQYF.

The chain combines TRBV20-1 with TRBJ1-3; D unclear. The CDR3 totals 11 residues. Germline V CDR1 and CDR2: DFQATT, SNEGSKA (reference sequence). V was shortened by 6 bases and J by 5 bases, with 8 bases between the two germline ends. The CDR3 region is CSAAGRNTIYF. The CDR3 region has the DNA TGCAGTGCCGCGGGCCGAAACACCATATATTTT.

This clonotype has at least ten counts. The rearrangement links TRBV28 to TRBJ2-1, with 9 bases aligning to TRBD1. The CDR3 is 16 residues long. V was pared by 8 bases and J by 6 bases, with 14 bases of the junction left unmatched. The V gene's germline CDR1 is MDHEN and CDR2 SYDVKM. The CDR3 spells CASYPPGTGKSNEQFF. The CDR3 bases are TGTGCCAGCTACCCCCCCGGGACAGGGAAGAGCAATGAGCAGTTCTTC.

The sample holds a few counts of this clonotype. V is TRBV6-5 and J is TRBJ2-7; TRBD2 is a possible D gene (6 bases). CDR1 MNHEY and CDR2 SVGAGI come from the germline V gene. Trimming removed 6 bases from V and 5 bases from J, with 26 bases in between. The CDR3 runs to 17 residues. CDR3 region: CASRLGIRSAGKNEQYF. CDR3 DNA sequence: TGTGCCAGCAGATTAGGAATCCGGTCGGCGGGGAAAAACGAGCAGTACTTC.